The 13 T cell receptor beta chains listed next were all sequenced from one sample in a study of identical twins. One entry per CDR3 protein, called by TCRdb with MiXCR from the 5' RACE reads. The sample records some 730,000 distinct CDR3 sequences, approximately 18% being singletons. These records were also assigned to another study, of T cells expressing NK-cell markers.

The sample was PBMCs. The receptors were sampled from a woman between 18 and 30 years old in good health.

This clonotype was seen only a few times. The J gene is TRBJ2-2, the V gene TRBV7-2; TRBD2 matches 10 bases. CDR1 is SGHTA and CDR2 is FQGNSA in the germline V gene. V lost 4 bases, J lost 7 bases, and 3 bases stayed unmatched. The CDR3 is made up of 14 amino acids. The CDR3: CASSSVAGGGELFF. As DNA, the CDR3 is TGTGCCAGCAGCTCGGTAGCGGGAGGCGGGGAGCTGTTTTTT.

The V gene is TRBV12-3 or TRBV12-4, the J gene TRBJ1-1; 8 nucleotides line up with TRBD1. V trimming: 5 bases; J trimming: 3 bases; junction bases outside the gene matches: 8. The CDR3 has 15 residues. The CDR3 here is CASSPVDRADTEAFF. The CDR3 DNA reads as TGTGCCAGCAGTCCGGTGGACAGGGCGGACACTGAAGCTTTCTTT.

The chain couples TRBV6-2 or TRBV6-3 to TRBJ2-7, with TRBD2 matching 9 bases. Germline V gene lookup returns CDR1 MNHEY and CDR2 SVGEGT. After removal of 7 bases from V and 3 bases from J, the junction contained 4 bases not matched to a gene. The length of the CDR3 is 13 residues. The CDR3 nucleotides are TGTGCCAGCACAGCGGGAGGAATCTACGAGCAGTACTTC. Its translation: CASTAGGIYEQYF.

This clonotype was recorded a few times. The chain is built from TRBV20-1 and TRBJ1-2, with 7 bases aligning to TRBD1. Germline V lookup: CDR1 DFQATT, CDR2 SNEGSKA (reference sequence). Losses at the gene ends were 0 bases for V and 6 bases for J; bases not matched to a gene: 7. The CDR3 extends over 14 amino acids. CDR3 nucleotides: TGCAGTGCTAGAGATTCCGGCAGGGGGAATGGCTACACCTTC. The encoded protein is CSARDSGRGNGYTF.

The gene calls are TRBV7-2 and TRBJ2-1; 7 positions agree with TRBD2. The length of the CDR3 is 17 residues. Germline V gene sequence: CDR1 SGHTA, CDR2 FQGNSA. Germline trimming cut 6 bases from V and 1 base from J; bases unmatched to any gene: 12. The CDR3 is CASRFASGSFSYNEQFF. The CDR3 DNA is TGTGCCAGCAGATTCGCTAGCGGATCCTTTTCCTACAATGAGCAGTTCTTC. The whole variable domain, remainder taken from reference TRBV7-2 and TRBJ2-1, is GAGVSQSPSNKVTEKGKDVELRCDPISGHTALYWYRQSLGQGLEFLIYFQGNSAPDKSGLPSDRFSAERTGGSVSTLTIQRTQQEDSAVYLCASRFASGSFSYNEQFFGPGTRLTVL.

This sequence joins TRBV10-2 and TRBJ2-2; 7 bases map to TRBD2. CDR3 size: 14 residues. Germline V gives CDR1 WSHSY, CDR2 SAAADI. J was trimmed by 6 bases and V by 6 bases; bases with no gene match: 7. The CDR3 DNA sequence: TGCGCCAGCAGCCTAGCGGCCTGGGCCGGGGAGCTGTTTTTT. This translates into CASSLAAWAGELFF.

This sequence joins TRBV5-1 and TRBJ2-3; D tentatively fits TRBD1 or TRBD2 (5 bases each). The CDR3 extends over 17 amino acids. Trimming took 6 bases from V and 2 from J, leaving 22 bases between them. Per the germline V gene, CDR1 is SGHRS and CDR2 is YFSETQ. CDR3 loop: CASTLSAGSSYTDTQYF. For the CDR3, the DNA is TGCGCCAGCACCTTATCGGCAGGGAGTTCCTACACAGATACGCAGTATTTT.

This clonotype was seen a few times. The chain employs TRBV12-3 or TRBV12-4 and TRBJ1-3; D is uncertain. CDR3 length equals 14 residues. V lost 5 bases and J 1 base, leaving 9 bases between the germline ends. The CDR3 DNA reads TGTGCCAGCAGTCTTGGTAGATCTGGAAACACCATATATTTT. Translation gives CASSLGRSGNTIYF.

The chain employs TRBV12-3 or TRBV12-4 and TRBJ2-4; 9 nucleotides align to TRBD1. The CDR3 runs to 16 residues. With V trimmed by 5 bases and J by 0 bases, 5 bases remained unmatched. The chain's CDR3 is CASSRTGGLAKNIQYF. Written as DNA, the CDR3 is TGTGCCAGCAGTCGTACAGGGGGCTTAGCCAAAAACATTCAGTACTTC.

This clonotype has just a few counts. The V gene is TRBV18, the J gene TRBJ2-2, with TRBD2 identical over 7 bases. Germline loops: CDR1 KGHSH, CDR2 LQKENI. The length of the CDR3 is 16 residues. The trim removed 0 bases at V and 2 bases at J, leaving 3 bases unmatched. The CDR3 spells CASSPPRGRNTGELFF. The CDR3 DNA reads TGTGCCAGCTCACCACCTCGCGGGAGAAACACCGGGGAGCTGTTTTTT.

This chain connects TRBV5-6 to TRBJ2-2, with a weak D call TRBD2 (5 bases). The CDR3 contains 16 residues. V was trimmed by 7 bases and J by 0 bases, leaving 16 bases between them. Germline V gene lookup returns CDR1 SGHDT and CDR2 YYEEEE. The CDR3: CASAEGPIPNTGELFF. The DNA of the CDR3 is TGTGCCAGCGCTGAGGGTCCCATCCCGAACACCGGGGAGCTGTTTTTT.

This rearrangement joins TRBV12-3 or TRBV12-4 to TRBJ1-2; D perhaps matches TRBD1 (6 bases). Trimming removed 4 bases from V and 8 bases from J, with 14 bases in between. This CDR3 region has 13 residues. CDR3 region: CASSWEGVSGYTF. For the CDR3, the DNA is TGTGCCAGCAGTTGGGAGGGGGTTAGCGGCTACACCTTC.

This clonotype has a count of ten or more. Compared with germline, one end of the junction differs, possibly owing to a read error. The V gene is TRBV5-1, the J gene TRBJ1-1; D is unclear. Germline-derived CDR1 and CDR2 are SGHRS and YFSETQ. The CDR3 sequence is 13 residues long. CDR3 sequence reads: CASSLAGDTEAFF. The DNA of the CDR3 is TGTGCCAGCAGCTTAGCCGGGGACACTGAAGCTTTCTTT.